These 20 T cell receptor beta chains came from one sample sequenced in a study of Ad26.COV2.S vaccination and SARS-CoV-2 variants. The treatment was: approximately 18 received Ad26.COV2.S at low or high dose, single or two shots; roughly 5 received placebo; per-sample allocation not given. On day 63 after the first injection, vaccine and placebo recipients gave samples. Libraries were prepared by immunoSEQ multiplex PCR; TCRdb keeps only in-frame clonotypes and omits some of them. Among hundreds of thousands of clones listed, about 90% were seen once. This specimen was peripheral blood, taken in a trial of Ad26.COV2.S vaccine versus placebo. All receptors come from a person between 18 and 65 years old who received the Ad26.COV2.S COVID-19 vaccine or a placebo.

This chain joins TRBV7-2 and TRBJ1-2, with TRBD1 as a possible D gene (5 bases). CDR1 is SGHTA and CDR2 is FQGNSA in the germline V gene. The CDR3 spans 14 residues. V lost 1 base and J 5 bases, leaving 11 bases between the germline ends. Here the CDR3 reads CASSLGVTAYGYTF. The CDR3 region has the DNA TGTGCCAGCAGCTTAGGGGTGACAGCGTATGGCTACACCTTC.

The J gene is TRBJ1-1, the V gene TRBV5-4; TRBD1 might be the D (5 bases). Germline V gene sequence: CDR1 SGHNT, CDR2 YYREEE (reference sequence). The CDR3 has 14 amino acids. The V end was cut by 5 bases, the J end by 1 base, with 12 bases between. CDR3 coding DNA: TGTGCCAGCAGGCGGGACTCTGCGAACACTGAAGCTTTCTTT. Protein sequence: CASRRDSANTEAFF.

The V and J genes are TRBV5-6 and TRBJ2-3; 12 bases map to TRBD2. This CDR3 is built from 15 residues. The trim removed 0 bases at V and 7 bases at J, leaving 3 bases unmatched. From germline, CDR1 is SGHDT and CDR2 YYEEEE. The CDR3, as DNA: TGTGCCAGCAGCTTGGGGACTAGCGGGGCCTATACGCAGTATTTT. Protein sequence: CASSLGTSGAYTQYF.

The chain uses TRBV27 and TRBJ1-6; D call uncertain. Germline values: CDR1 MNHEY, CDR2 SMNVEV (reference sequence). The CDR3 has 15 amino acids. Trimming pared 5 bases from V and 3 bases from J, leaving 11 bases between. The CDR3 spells CASSPRTDYNSPLHF. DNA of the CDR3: TGTGCCAGCAGTCCACGGACGGACTATAATTCACCCCTCCACTTT.

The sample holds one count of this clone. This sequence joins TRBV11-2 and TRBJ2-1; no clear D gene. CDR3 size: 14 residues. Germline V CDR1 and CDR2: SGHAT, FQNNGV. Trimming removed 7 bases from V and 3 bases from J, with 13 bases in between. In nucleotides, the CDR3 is TGTGCCAGCAACCGTATCGGCTTCTACAATGAGCAGTTCTTC. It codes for CASNRIGFYNEQFF.

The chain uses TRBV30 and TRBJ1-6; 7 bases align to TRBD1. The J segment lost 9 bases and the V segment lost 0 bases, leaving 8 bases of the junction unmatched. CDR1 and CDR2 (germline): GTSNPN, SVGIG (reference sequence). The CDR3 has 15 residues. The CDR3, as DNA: TGTGCCTGGAGTGTAGGGCGGACAGGAGGTTCACCCCTCCACTTT. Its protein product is CAWSVGRTGGSPLHF. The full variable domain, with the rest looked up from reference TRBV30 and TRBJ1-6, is SQTIHQWPATLVQPVGSPLSLECTVEGTSNPNLYWYRQAAGRGLQLLFYSVGIGQISSEVPQNLSASRPQDRQFILSSKKLLLSDSGFYLCAWSVGRTGGSPLHFGNGTRLTVT.

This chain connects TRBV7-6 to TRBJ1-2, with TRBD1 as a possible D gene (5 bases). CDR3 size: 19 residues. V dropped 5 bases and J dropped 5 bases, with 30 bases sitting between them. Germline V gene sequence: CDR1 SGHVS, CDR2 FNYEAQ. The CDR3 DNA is TGTGCCAGCAGCCCTCACTTCGGGGGGACGGACTCAACACCTTATGGCTACACCTTC. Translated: CASSPHFGGTDSTPYGYTF.

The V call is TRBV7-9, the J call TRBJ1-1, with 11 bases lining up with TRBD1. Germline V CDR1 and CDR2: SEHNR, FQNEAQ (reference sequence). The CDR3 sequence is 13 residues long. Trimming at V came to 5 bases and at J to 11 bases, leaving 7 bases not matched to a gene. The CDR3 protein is CASSRTGGFRAFF. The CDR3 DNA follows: TGTGCCAGCAGCCGGACAGGGGGCTTTAGGGCTTTCTTT.

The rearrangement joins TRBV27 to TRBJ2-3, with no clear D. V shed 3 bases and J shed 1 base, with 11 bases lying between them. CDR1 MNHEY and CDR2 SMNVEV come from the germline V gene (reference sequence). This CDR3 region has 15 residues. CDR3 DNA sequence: TGTGCCAGCAGTTTGGCTAGTCCGGGCACAGATACGCAGTATTTT. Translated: CASSLASPGTDTQYF.

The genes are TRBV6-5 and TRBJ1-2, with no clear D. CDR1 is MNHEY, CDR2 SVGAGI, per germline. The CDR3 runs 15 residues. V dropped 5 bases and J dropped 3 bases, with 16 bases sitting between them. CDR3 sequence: CASSRLALQHYGYTF. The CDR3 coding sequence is TGTGCCAGCAGTCGGCTAGCACTCCAACACTATGGCTACACCTTC.

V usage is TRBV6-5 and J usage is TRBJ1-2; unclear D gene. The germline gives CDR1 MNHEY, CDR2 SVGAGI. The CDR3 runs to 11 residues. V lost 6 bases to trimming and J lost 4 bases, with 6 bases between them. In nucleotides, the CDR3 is TGTGCCAGCAGCACGGGCTATGGCTACACCTTC. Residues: CASSTGYGYTF.

CDR3 amino acids: CASSSTVVYEQYF. CDR3 bases: TGTGCCAGCAGTTCAACAGTCGTCTACGAGCAGTACTTC. The V call is TRBV12-3 or TRBV12-4, the J call TRBJ2-7; D remains ambiguous. The CDR3 has 13 residues. Trimming removed 4 bases at V and 3 bases at J, with 10 bases between.

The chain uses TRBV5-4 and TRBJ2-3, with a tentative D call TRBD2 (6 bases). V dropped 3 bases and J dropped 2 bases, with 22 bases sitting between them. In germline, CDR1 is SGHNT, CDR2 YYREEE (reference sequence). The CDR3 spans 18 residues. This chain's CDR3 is CASSSTIRDSPFTDTQYF. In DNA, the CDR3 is TGTGCCAGCAGCTCTACGATCCGGGACTCCCCTTTCACAGATACGCAGTATTTT.

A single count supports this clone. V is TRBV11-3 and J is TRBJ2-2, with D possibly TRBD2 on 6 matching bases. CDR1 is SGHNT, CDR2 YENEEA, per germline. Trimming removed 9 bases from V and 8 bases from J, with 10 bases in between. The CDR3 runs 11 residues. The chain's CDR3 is CASRGAGELFF. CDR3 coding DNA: TGTGCCAGTCGCGGGGCTGGGGAGCTGTTTTTT.

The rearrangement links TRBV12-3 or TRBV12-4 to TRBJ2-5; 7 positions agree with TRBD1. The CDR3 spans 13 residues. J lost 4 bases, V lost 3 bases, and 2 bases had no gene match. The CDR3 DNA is TGTGCCAGCAGTTTGAACAGGGGAGAGACCCAGTACTTC. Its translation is CASSLNRGETQYF.

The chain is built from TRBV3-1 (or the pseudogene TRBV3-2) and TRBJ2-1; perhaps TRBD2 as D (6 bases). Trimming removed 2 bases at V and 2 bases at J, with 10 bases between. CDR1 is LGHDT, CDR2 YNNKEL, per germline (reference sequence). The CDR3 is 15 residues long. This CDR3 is CASSQTGTPYNEQFF. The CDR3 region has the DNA TGTGCCAGCAGCCAAACGGGGACTCCCTACAATGAGCAGTTCTTC.

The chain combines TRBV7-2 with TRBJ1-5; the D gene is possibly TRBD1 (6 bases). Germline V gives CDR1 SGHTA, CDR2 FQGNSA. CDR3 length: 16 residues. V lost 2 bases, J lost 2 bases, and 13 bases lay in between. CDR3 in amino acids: CASSLTKGGGNQPQHF. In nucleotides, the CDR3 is TGTGCCAGCAGCTTAACCAAGGGGGGAGGCAATCAGCCCCAGCATTTT.

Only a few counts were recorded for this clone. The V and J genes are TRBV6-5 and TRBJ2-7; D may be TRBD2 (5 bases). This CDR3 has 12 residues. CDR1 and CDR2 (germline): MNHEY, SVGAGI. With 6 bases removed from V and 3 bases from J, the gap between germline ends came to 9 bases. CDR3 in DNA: TGTGCCAGCAGGCCCGGGATCTACGAGCAGTACTTC. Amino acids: CASRPGIYEQYF.

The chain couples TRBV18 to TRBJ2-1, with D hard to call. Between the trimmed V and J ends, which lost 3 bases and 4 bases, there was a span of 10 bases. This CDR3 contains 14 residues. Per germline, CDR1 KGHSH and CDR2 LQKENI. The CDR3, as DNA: TGTGCCAGCTCACCCCCTTACAAGTACAATGAGCAGTTCTTC. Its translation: CASSPPYKYNEQFF.

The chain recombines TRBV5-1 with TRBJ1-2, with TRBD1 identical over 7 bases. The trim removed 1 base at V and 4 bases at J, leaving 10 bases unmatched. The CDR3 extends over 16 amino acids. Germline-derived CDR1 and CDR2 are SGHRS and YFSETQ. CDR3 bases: TGCGCCAGCAGCTTGCTAGTCCGAGGGACAGCCTATGGCTACACCTTC. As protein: CASSLLVRGTAYGYTF.